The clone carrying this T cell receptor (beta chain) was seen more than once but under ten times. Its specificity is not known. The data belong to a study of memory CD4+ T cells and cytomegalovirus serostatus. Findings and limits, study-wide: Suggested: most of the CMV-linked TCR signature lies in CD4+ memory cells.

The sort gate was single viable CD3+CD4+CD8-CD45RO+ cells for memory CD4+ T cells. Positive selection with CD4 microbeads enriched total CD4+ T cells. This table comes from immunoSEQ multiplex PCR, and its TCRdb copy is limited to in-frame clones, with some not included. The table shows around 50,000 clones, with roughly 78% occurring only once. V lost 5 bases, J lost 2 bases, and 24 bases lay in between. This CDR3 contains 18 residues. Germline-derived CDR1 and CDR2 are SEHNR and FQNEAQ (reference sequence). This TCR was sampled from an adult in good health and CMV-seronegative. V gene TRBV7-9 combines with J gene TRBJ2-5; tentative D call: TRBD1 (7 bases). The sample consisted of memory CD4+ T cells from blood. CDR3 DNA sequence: TGTGCCAGCAGCCCCAAACGGCAGGGGGGTTCTTCACAAGAGACCCAGTACTTC. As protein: CASSPKRQGGSSQETQYF. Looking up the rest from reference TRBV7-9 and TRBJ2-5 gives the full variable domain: DTGVSQNPRHKITKRGQNVTFRCDPISEHNRLYWYRQTLGQGPEFLTYFQNEAQLEKSRLLSDRFSAERPKGSFSTLEIQRTEQGDSAMYLCASSPKRQGGSSQETQYFGPGTRLLVL.